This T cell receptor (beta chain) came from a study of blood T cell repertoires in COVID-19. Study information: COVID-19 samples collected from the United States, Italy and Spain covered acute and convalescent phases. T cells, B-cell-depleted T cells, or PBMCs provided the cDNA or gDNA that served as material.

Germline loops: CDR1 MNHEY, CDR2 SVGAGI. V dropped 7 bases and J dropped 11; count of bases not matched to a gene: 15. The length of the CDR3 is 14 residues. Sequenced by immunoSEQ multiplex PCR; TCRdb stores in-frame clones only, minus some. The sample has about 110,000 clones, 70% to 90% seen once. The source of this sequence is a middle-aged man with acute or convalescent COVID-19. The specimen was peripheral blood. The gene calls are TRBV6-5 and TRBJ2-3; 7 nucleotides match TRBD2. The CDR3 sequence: CASTSREIRREQYF. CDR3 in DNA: TGTGCCAGCACTTCGCGGGAGATCCGAAGGGAGCAGTATTTT.